The TCR beta chain described here comes from a study of cytomegalovirus exposure and HLA in healthy donors (dated by TCRdb to 2016 to 2017). About the investigation overall: An earlier analysis of a few hundred of the donors reported 250 to 350 Gb of sequence data and 117 million unique TCR beta sequences obtained from about 179 million T cells. Around 320 gigabases of sequencing data and some 85 million unique TCR sequences were included in an early release covering under 650 HLA-typed donors. Among the roughly 400 genotyped donors, around 81% belonged to the genetic ancestry cluster associated with self-reported Caucasian donors. The study aimed to test whether signatures of past pathogen exposure could be identified by cataloging public T cell receptors. The T cell repertoires of 700 or so subjects were profiled by immunosequencing and related to cytomegalovirus serostatus. Besides the first cohort of 500 to 700 subjects, a separate validation cohort made up of 90 to 150 different subjects was used. To predict cytomegalovirus infection status, the study combined high-throughput TCR immunosequencing, statistical association of individual TCRs with disease status, and machine learning. A later analysis re-analyzed previously published TCR beta repertoires from 666 donors and added high-resolution HLA genotyping to study TCR occurrence patterns. Rather than using new phenotypic data, the later analysis identified candidate immune exposures from TCR beta sequences and from how often those sequences occurred across donors. In an earlier analysis of several hundred of the donors, high-throughput TCR beta sequencing was used to judge whether each TCR beta V gene segment behaved as functional or pseudogenic. Donor age, sex, ethnicity and CMV serostatus were compiled together with the repertoire data. A later genetic analysis took genome-wide SNP genotypes for about 65% of the roughly 670 donors and used that subset as a discovery cohort. All discovery cohort repertoires had been generated on a single sequencing platform. Both class I and class II loci were covered by HLA typing, at four-digit resolution. Typing coverage differed by locus: A, B, C, DRB1 and DQB1 were typed in roughly 629-630 donors, DQA1 in approximately 520, DPA1 in over 600, and DPB1 in roughly 470. Four to six DR-DQ haplotypes were handled as single units for association and clustering, since linkage in the cohort was strong. Among 300 to 500 genotyped donors of the cohort, an average of around 240,000 unique TCR beta nucleotide sequences was sequenced per donor, of which about 18% were non-productive. Broader findings and caveats from the paper: In a later genetic analysis, fewer N-insertions in productive TCRs were reported among donors in an Asian-associated ancestry cluster than the approximately 670-donor mean. In both the original and validation cohorts, the classifier was reported to diagnose cytomegalovirus status with high specificity and sensitivity. Several of the top co-occurrence clusters appeared to be linked to parvovirus B19, influenza, CMV and Epstein-Barr virus, according to a later analysis. Most TCR sequences were observed very rarely across donors, whereas some public TCRs were present in many individuals. Because counts were too low, some 16 rarely observed V segments, including chromosome 9 orphons, were excluded from the earlier analysis of several hundred of the donors. A later analysis found that HLA-associated TCR beta chains were more clonally expanded and had lower generation probabilities than equally common non-associated chains. Some IMGT-functional V segments, including TRBV6-2 and TRBV6-3, could not be distinguished by the 87-base-pair reads and were therefore excluded. The only immune exposure information available for the cohort was CMV serostatus. In a later analysis, most CMV-associated TCR beta chains were found to appear HLA-restricted, with HLA associations seemingly driven largely by CMV exposure. The presence/absence analyses assumed that sequencing depth was roughly uniform across donors, and that assumption may not be true. Specific HLA alleles were associated with roughly 17,000 TCR beta sequences at a false discovery rate of 0.05 in a later analysis. Linkage disequilibrium might explain the correlated functional status among segregating V segments, but an unknown experimental factor could not be excluded. Because some donors lacked HLA typing at each locus, the association tests relied only on the typed subset. In a later analysis, TCR association rates were found to vary across HLA loci, with the most associated TCRs seen for DRB1 alleles and the fewest for HLA-C alleles. A total of 150 or so TCR beta chains were listed by the study as associated with cytomegalovirus. In this cohort, only TCR beta chains were sequenced, and detectable features were limited by the absence of alpha or paired-chain data. An association between a missense DCLRE1C variant and V-gene and J-gene trimming of TCR beta chains was found in a later genetic analysis and replicated in an independent cohort. A further reported finding was that TCR beta sequences accurately predicted the HLA-A and HLA-B alleles for most subjects in the first cohort. In vitro tests confirmed that a few of the cytomegalovirus-associated TCR beta chains recognize cytomegalovirus antigens. The authors suggested that the approach could potentially be extended to other disease states and immunological phenotypes. Strong co-occurrence of HLA alleles, especially DR and DQ, made assigning TCR associations to individual alleles difficult. A group of highly shared sequence variants was considered likely to be a technical artifact of the sequencing pipeline. In an earlier analysis of more than 450 of the donors, most TCR beta V segments were observed in productive rearrangements about 90% or about 30% of the time, broadly matching IMGT annotations.

The library was produced with the immunoSEQ multiplex PCR assay. The multiplex PCR relied on a mix of 60 forward primers for TCR Vbeta segments and 13 reverse primers for TCR Jbeta segments. The CDR3 region of rearranged TCR beta genes was amplified from genomic DNA with a multiplex PCR assay. The amplified TCR beta libraries were sequenced on the Illumina HiSeq System as 87-base-pair reads. The original pipeline was this. Across the 500 to 750 repertoires, a later analysis counted approximately 83 million unique TCR beta chains, roughly 11 million of which were shared by at least two donors. A nearest-neighbor algorithm error-corrected the raw reads and collapsed the reads into unique sequences, merging closely related sequences to remove PCR and sequencing errors. Alignment of CDR3 sequences to IMGT reference sequences was used to assign V, D and J gene segments. For a sequence to be retained, a match of at least six nucleotides was required to both a V gene segment and a J gene segment. A rearrangement counted as productive if the CDR3 had no stop codons and remained in frame with V and J, and every other rearrangement counted as non-productive. Following IMGT convention, CDR3 was defined as the stretch from the second conserved V-encoded cysteine up to the conserved J-encoded phenylalanine. In an earlier analysis of around 540 of the donors, sequences lacking an unambiguous match to a single V gene segment were excluded. In an earlier analysis of some 590 of the donors, a V segment was called functional when productive rearrangements were above 56.7%, and segregating when the standard deviation between donors exceeded 5%. A statistical classification framework was built to diagnose cytomegalovirus status from the catalog of TCR beta chain sequences. In a later analysis, V and J genes were assigned by comparing TCR nucleotide sequences against IMGT/GENE-DB human TR gene sequences. The TCRdist pipeline was used in a later analysis to assign CDR3 sequences and most-parsimonious VDJ recombination scenarios. In a later analysis, every TCR beta chain was defined by the combination of its CDR3 amino acid sequence and its V-gene family, and reads without a unique V-gene family were dropped. To address suspected cross-contamination and a sequencing artifact, a later analysis removed around 600 highly shared, low-generation-probability nucleotide sequences. In a later analysis, a clonal expansion index was calculated for each public chain from normalized within-repertoire ranks of inferred template counts. Generation probabilities in a later analysis came from a VDJ recombination model fitted to out-of-frame rearrangements, and those results were checked against IGoR. A later analysis scored TCR-TCR, TCR-HLA and TCR-CMV co-occurrence with hypergeometric tests, applying a repertoire-size bias correction to TCR pairs. To estimate false discovery rates, a later analysis permuted the HLA or CMV assignments 20 times. A later analysis grouped co-occurring TCRs with DBSCAN, adding TCRdist sequence similarity when clustering within HLA-allele-positive subsets. Repertoires with fewer than 30,000 or more than 120,000 public chains were left out of co-occurrence clustering, as were a few repertoires with anomalous nucleotide sharing. TCRdb provides this immuneACCESS table in a form limited to in-frame rearrangements. Some clones are lacking; in checked studies, under half of them reflect an unresolved V gene, and why the rest are absent is not known. V and J calls and clone size follow that table, whereas D and trimming were derived from the DNA. The table for this sample lists approximately 180,000 clones; roughly 80% of them were counted only once. The top ten clones comprise about 1.8% of the sample.

The cohort consisted of more than 650 healthy bone marrow donors. At the time of sampling, all cohort members were nominally healthy, though unrecorded immune exposures were likely present. The donor tested CMV seronegative and was one of the 352 seronegative cohort members. A peripheral blood sample was provided by each donor, and peripheral blood mononuclear cells were used for TCR beta sequencing. Genomic DNA extraction from the blood cell samples was performed with the Qiagen DNeasy Blood Extraction Kit. According to the germline V gene, CDR1 reads MGHRA and CDR2 reads YSYEKL. The cysteine opens and the phenylalanine closes a CDR3 of 14 amino acids. The kept DNA is CDR3 alone, 42 bases in frame from the first base. V loses 0 bases of germline sequence and J loses 2 bases, and the interval between the two ends is 6 bases. A word on this clone: Its target antigen remains unknown. The record has no base qualities; no much larger clone is one base away.

This TCR came from a young woman in good health and CMV-seronegative. Rearrangement joined TRBV4-1 to TRBJ2-3; the D gene is not confidently resolved. Material for sequencing was PBMCs. CDR3 sequence: CASSQELSTDTQYF. The sequence in DNA is TGCGCCAGCAGCCAAGAGCTATCCACAGATACGCAGTATTTT.